These T cell receptor beta chains were read from a single sample in a study of CD8+ T cells in alopecia areata. Measured with immunoSEQ multiplex PCR; TCRdb has only the in-frame clones, and not every one. The table shows 85,000 to 110,000 clones, with 80% to 90% occurring only once. The source material was CD8+ T cells sorted from blood, sampled between weeks 30 and 35, from a patient treated with tofacitinib. All receptors derive from a human donor with alopecia areata. Each CDR3 is given with its conserved first and last residue. The D gene is left open where the match is weak. Size values are once, few and many counts, or a class for expanded clones, and some rows have none.

d_call,v_call,j_call,cdr3_length,clone_size,cdr3_nt,cdr3_aa
-,TRBV6-5,TRBJ1-1,13,-,TGTGCCAGCAGTTACGGGGGAAATACTGAAGCTTTCTTT,CASSYGGNTEAFF
-,TRBV5-1,TRBJ2-1,11,-,TGCGCCAGCAGCTTGGGGCAAAAGCAGTTCTTC,CASSLGQKQFF
TRBD2,TRBV5-1,TRBJ2-3,19,-,TGCGCCAGCAGCTTGATTCGGAGCGGGAGGGCCCCTCGTGCAGATACGCAGTATTTT,CASSLIRSGRAPRADTQYF
-,TRBV4-1,TRBJ2-3,15,-,TGCGCCAGCAGCCAAGAACAGCGAAGCACAGATACGCAGTATTTT,CASSQEQRSTDTQYF
-,TRBV6-5,TRBJ2-5,14,-,TGTGCCAGCAGTTACTCGGACCTTCAAGAGACCCAGTACTTC,CASSYSDLQETQYF
-,TRBV5-4,TRBJ2-7,12,-,TGTGCCAGCAGCTTAGGGACCTCCGAGCAGTACTTC,CASSLGTSEQYF
-,TRBV27,TRBJ1-6,13,-,TGTGCCAGCAGTTTAGTTAGCATTTCACCCCTCCACTTT,CASSLVSISPLHF
-,TRBV7-3,TRBJ1-1,13,-,TGTGCCAGCAGCGCCTACGGGAACACTGAAGCTTTCTTT,CASSAYGNTEAFF
TRBD2,TRBV7-3,TRBJ2-1,17,-,TGTGCCAGCAGCCCAACCACCTGGCGGGGGGCGATAAATGAGCAGTTCTTC,CASSPTTWRGAINEQFF
-,TRBV30,TRBJ2-5,12,medium-sized,TGTGCCTGGAGTTACAACCAAGAGACCCAGTACTTC,CAWSYNQETQYF
-,TRBV5-4,TRBJ2-3,12,-,TGTGCCAGCAGTGGTCGAGCAGATACGCAGTATTTT,CASSGRADTQYF
-,TRBV13,TRBJ2-1,15,-,TGTGCCAGCAGCTCTGATTCGGCAGGCCACAATGAGCAGTTCTTC,CASSSDSAGHNEQFF
TRBD2,TRBV7-9,TRBJ2-1,12,once,TGTGCCAGCAGCCGCGGACTAGCGGAGCAGTTCTTC,CASSRGLAEQFF
-,TRBV9,TRBJ2-1,16,-,TGTGCCAGCAGCCCCGACTGGACGGTTGACTACAATGAGCAGTTCTTC,CASSPDWTVDYNEQFF
-,TRBV19,TRBJ2-7,14,-,TGTGCCAGTAGGGCGACAGCGGAAGTAAACGAGCAGTACTTC,CASRATAEVNEQYF
-,TRBV30,TRBJ1-1,12,-,TGTGCCTGGAGTCACCAGAACACTGAAGCTTTCTTT,CAWSHQNTEAFF
-,TRBV27,TRBJ2-3,12,-,TGTGCCAGCACCTCAGACACAGATACGCAGTATTTT,CASTSDTDTQYF
TRBD1,TRBV20-1,TRBJ2-7,11,-,TGCAGTGCAGTGACAGGGGCCGAGCAGTACTTC,CSAVTGAEQYF
-,TRBV4-2,TRBJ2-5,19,-,TGTGCCAGCAGCCCCTCCCTCGTCCGGGACATCTATAATGGGGAGACCCAGTACTTC,CASSPSLVRDIYNGETQYF
TRBD2,TRBV4-1,TRBJ2-7,15,-,TGCGCCAGCAGCCAAGGGGCTAGCGGCGCCTACGAGCAGTACTTC,CASSQGASGAYEQYF
-,TRBV30,TRBJ2-7,15,-,TGTGCCTGGAGTGCCGGGACATCCGTTTTGGACGAGCAGTACTTC,CAWSAGTSVLDEQYF
-,TRBV6-6,TRBJ2-2,16,-,TGTGCCAGCAGTTACTCGACTCAGGCACAGGCCGGGGAGCTGTTTTTT,CASSYSTQAQAGELFF
-,TRBV5-1,TRBJ2-2,15,once,TGCGCCAGCAGCCCGCCTGACAGGATCACCGGGGAGCTGTTTTTT,CASSPPDRITGELFF
-,TRBV4-1,TRBJ2-3,16,-,TGCGCCAGCAGCCAGCCGAGGGCGGGTACCACAGATACGCAGTATTTT,CASSQPRAGTTDTQYF
TRBD1,TRBV25-1,TRBJ2-7,14,once,TGTGCCAGCAGTGAGGGGACAGGGTTCAACGAGCAGTACTTC,CASSEGTGFNEQYF
-,TRBV2,TRBJ2-7,13,-,TGTGCCAGCAGTGAAAACACCCCTTACGAGCAGTACTTC,CASSENTPYEQYF
-,TRBV27,TRBJ2-7,15,once,TGTGCCAGCAGTACCTCCTCCGGGACGAAATACGAGCAGTACTTC,CASSTSSGTKYEQYF
-,TRBV7-9,TRBJ2-7,18,-,TGTGCCAGCAGCCCCGACCGGGACCTACTTCAAATCCCCAGCGAGCAGTACTTC,CASSPDRDLLQIPSEQYF
-,TRBV6-5,TRBJ2-5,15,-,TGTGCCAGCAGTTACTGGCAGGGGTCCCAAGAGACCCAGTACTTC,CASSYWQGSQETQYF
-,TRBV10-1,TRBJ1-1,15,few,TGCGCCAGCAGTGAGTCGAGAGGGTTGGTCACTGAAGCTTTCTTT,CASSESRGLVTEAFF
-,TRBV5-6,TRBJ2-1,14,few,TGTGCCAGCAGCTTGAACCAGGGTTCCCTTGAGCAGTTCTTC,CASSLNQGSLEQFF
TRBD2,TRBV5-6,TRBJ2-7,15,-,TGTGCCAGCAGCTTCCCGAGCGGGAGTTACTACGAGCAGTACTTC,CASSFPSGSYYEQYF